This TCR beta chain was identified in a study of T cells in Graves' hyperthyroidism and ophthalmopathy. CDR1 SGHRS and CDR2 YFSETQ come from the germline V gene. V shed 0 bases, J shed 4 bases, and the junction held 7 bases outside the gene matches. CDR3 length: 15 amino acids. This clonotype was seen repeatedly, ten times or more. Its target is unknown. Authors of the study amplified TCR beta CDR3 regions from RNA transcripts. TCR CDR3 underwent first-round RT-PCR with the HTBI primer set. Using its own MiXCR run on the multiplex PCR reads, TCRdb lists one record per CDR3 protein. The sample includes about 560,000 distinct CDR3 sequences, less than 20% of them seen just once. Study-level points and caveats: Most thyroid clonotypes expanded above 0.001 appeared in blood too.

Patients aged 18 to 65 had newly diagnosed hyperthyroidism of under 2 months' duration. Each diagnosis was grounded in clinical symptoms, serum thyroxine and TRAb, thyroid ultrasound, and orbital computed tomography. A roughly 9.1 ml volume of fresh peripheral blood provided the PBMCs. This receptor was identified in a woman in her twenties or thirties with Graves' hyperthyroidism. The chain recombines TRBV5-1 with TRBJ2-7; the match to TRBD2 covers 7 bases. Sequenced sample: blood. The CDR3 region has the DNA TGCGCCAGCAGCTTGGGCGGGAGAAGTTTATACGAGCAGTACTTC. Encoded protein: CASSLGGRSLYEQYF.